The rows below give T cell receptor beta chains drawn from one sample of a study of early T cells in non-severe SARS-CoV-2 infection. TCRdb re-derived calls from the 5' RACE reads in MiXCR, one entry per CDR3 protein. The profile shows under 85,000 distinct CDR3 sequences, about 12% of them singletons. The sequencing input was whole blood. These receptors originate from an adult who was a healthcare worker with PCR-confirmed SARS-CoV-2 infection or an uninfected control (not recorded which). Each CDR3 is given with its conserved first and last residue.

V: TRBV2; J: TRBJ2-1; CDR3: CASSEEVASYNEQFF
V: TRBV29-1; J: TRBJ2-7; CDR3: CSVSGTSGSYEQYF
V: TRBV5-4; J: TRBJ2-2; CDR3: CASSPARSGELFF
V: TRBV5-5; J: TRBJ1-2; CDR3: CASSSGSNYGYTF
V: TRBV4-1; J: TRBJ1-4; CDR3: CASSQVPQITNEKLFF
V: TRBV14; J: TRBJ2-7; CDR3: CASSSLSGTSYEQYF
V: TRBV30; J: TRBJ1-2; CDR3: CAWTHGAAYGYTF
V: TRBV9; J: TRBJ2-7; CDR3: CASSVAPGQGPNEQYF
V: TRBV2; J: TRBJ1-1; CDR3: CASGFGGRLNEAFF
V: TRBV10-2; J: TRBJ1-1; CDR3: CASRALGDTEAFF
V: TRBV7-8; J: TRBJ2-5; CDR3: CASSLVGGTETQYF
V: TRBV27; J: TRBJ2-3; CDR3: CASSLIPSGSDTQYF
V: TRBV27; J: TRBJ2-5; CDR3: CASSLSWEIGTQYF
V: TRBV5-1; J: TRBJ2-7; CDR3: CASSYRDSVAEQYF
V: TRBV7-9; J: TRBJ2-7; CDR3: CASSLPRAGESSYEQYF
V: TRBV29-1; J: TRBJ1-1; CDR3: CSVDGGGTEVFF
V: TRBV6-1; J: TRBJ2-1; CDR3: CASSVAGTYNEQFF
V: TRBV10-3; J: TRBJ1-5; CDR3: CATQAPAPGVGMGNQPQHF
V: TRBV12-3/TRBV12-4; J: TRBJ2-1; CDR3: CASRGQGGSFNEQFF
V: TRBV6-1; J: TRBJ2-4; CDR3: CASSDSSRNIQYF
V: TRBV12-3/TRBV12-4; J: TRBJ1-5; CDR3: CASLGGYNQPQHF
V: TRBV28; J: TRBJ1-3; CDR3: CASSQTPSGNTIYF
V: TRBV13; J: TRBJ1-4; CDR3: CASSLRTTNEKLFF
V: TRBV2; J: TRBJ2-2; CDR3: CASSEVASANTGELFF
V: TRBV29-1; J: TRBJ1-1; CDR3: CSVHTGFEAFF
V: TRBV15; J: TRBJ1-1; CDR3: CATSMGGTPEAFF
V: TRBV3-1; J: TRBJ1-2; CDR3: CASSPNLLQFVGTNYGYTF
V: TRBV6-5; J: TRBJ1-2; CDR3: CASRRIKANYGYTF
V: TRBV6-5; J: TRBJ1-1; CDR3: CASSPNSINLFF
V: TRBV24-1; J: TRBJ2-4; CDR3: CATSDQGPKNIQYF
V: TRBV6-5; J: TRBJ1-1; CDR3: CASSYWGPGNTEAFF
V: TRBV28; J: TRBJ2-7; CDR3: CATLERTGKDEQYF
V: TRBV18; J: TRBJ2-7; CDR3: CASSPSRTVSYEQYF
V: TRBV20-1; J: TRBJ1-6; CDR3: CSARDLSGESSYNSPLHF
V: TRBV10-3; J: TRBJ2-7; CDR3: CAISESAGPSYEQYF
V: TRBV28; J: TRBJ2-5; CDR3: CASSPHETQYF
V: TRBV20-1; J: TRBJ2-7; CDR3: CSSSLLVYEQYF
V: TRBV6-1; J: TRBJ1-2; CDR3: CASITGQAYGYTF
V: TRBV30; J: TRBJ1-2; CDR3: CAWTLGLLYGYTF
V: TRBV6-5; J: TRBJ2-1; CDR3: CASSLVPSGTPLSSYNEQFF
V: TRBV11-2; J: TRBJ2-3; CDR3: CASSLDTDTQYF
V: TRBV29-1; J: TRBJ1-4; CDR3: CSALANEKLFF
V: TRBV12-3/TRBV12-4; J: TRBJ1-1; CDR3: CASSLASKGNTEAFF
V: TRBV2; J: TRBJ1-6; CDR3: CATQGSRNSPLHF
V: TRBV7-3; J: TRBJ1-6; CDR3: CASSLLVSPNSPLHF
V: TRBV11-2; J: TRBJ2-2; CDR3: CASSLTGQLGGELFF
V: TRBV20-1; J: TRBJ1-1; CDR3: CSAFGRGNEGTEAFF
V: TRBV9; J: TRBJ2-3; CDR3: CASSAGGDTFTDTQYF
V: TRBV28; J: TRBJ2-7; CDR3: CASSLDGAGTEQYF
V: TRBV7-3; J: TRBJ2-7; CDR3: CASSPELAGSREQYF
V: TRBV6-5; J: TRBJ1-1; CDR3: CASSYSRGVATEAFF